These 5 T cell receptor beta chains originate from one sample sequenced in a study of cytomegalovirus exposure and HLA in healthy donors. The PCR was carried out with 60 Vbeta primers and 13 Jbeta primers. Sequencing used immunoSEQ multiplex PCR; TCRdb keeps in-frame clones, though not all of them. The sample contains under 120,000 clones, 74% of which appear only once. The sample consisted of PBMCs. These receptors were taken from a man between 45 and 60 years old in good health and CMV-seropositive.

The chain uses TRBV12-5 and TRBJ1-2; D remains ambiguous. Germline V gene lookup returns CDR1 LGHNT and CDR2 FRNRAP. Trimming pared 3 bases from V and 4 bases from J, leaving 15 bases between. The CDR3 is 15 residues long. In DNA, the CDR3 is TGTGCTAGTGGTTTTCGGTCGGGTCTCACCTATGGCTACACCTTC. This codes for CASGFRSGLTYGYTF.

This rearrangement joins TRBV20-1 to TRBJ1-1; D remains unclear. Germline-derived CDR1 and CDR2 are DFQATT and SNEGSKA (reference sequence). The CDR3 runs 11 residues. The CDR3 loop is CRRCKNTEAFF. As DNA, the CDR3 is TGCAGGCGTTGTAAGAACACTGAAGCTTTCTTT.

The genes are TRBV7-2 and TRBJ2-7, with 11 nucleotides matching TRBD2. The germline V gene encodes CDR1 SGHTA and CDR2 FQGNSA. The CDR3 totals 15 residues. The ends lost 6 bases at V and 4 bases at J; junction bases unmatched: 8. Here the CDR3 reads CASSNGLAGAYEQYF. For the CDR3, the DNA is TGTGCCAGCAGTAACGGACTAGCGGGTGCTTACGAGCAGTACTTC.

This CDR3 is CASSFNPGTGNTEAFF. The CDR3 nucleotides read TGTGCCAGCAGCTTTAACCCCGGGACAGGGAACACTGAAGCTTTCTTT. The chain couples TRBV7-9 to TRBJ1-1; 8 bases line up with TRBD1. The germline gives CDR1 SEHNR, CDR2 FQNEAQ (reference sequence). With 3 bases clipped from V and 1 base from J, the junction kept 7 bases outside the gene matches. The CDR3 has 16 residues. The full variable domain, in which reference TRBV7-9 and TRBJ1-1 provide the parts outside the CDR3, is DTGVSQNPRHKITKRGQNVTFRCDPISEHNRLYWYRQTLGQGPEFLTYFQNEAQLEKSRLLSDRFSAERPKGSFSTLEIQRTEQGDSAMYLCASSFNPGTGNTEAFFGQGTRLTVV.

The J gene is TRBJ2-7, the V gene TRBV6-1; D is perhaps TRBD1 (6 bases). The CDR3 contains 13 residues. The germline V gene encodes CDR1 MNHNS and CDR2 SASEGT. Trimming pared 8 bases from V and 0 bases from J, leaving 11 bases between. The CDR3 loop is CASRDRLSYEQYF. The CDR3 nucleotides read TGTGCCAGCCGCGACAGGCTCTCCTACGAGCAGTACTTC.